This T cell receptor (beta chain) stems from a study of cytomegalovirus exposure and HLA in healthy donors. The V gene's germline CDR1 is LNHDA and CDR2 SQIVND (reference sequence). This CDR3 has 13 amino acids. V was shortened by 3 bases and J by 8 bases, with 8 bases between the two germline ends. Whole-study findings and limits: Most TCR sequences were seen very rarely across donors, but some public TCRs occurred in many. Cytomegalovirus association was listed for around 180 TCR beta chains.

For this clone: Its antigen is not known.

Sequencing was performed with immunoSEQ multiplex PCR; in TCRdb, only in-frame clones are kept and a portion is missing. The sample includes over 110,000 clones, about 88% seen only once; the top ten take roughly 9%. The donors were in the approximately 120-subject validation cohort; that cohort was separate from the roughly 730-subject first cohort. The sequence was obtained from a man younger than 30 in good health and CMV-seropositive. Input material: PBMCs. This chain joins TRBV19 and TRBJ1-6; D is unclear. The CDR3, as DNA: TGTGCCAGTAGTATTGGGAGGGATTCACCCCTCCACTTT. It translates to CASSIGRDSPLHF.